A selection of T cell receptor beta chains follows, all from one sample in a study of T cells after yellow fever vaccination. TCRdb processed the 5' RACE reads anew with MiXCR; each CDR3 protein has one entry. Of some 340,000 distinct CDR3 sequences listed, around 10% are singletons. This sample comprised CD4+ T cells sorted from PBMCs, obtained 45 days after the yellow fever booster vaccination. These receptors all come from a man aged 18-30 years who received the YFV17D yellow fever vaccine. CDR3s include the opening cysteine and the closing phenylalanine or tryptophan. The D gene is left open where the match is weak. Where a row states a size, it is once, few, many or the class of an expanded clone; other rows omit it.

V gene	J gene	clone size	D gene	CDR3 protein	CDR3 DNA
TRBV4-3	TRBJ2-1	many	-	CASSQDLLPYNEQFF	TGCGCCAGCAGCCAAGATCTTCTCCCATACAATGAGCAGTTCTTC
TRBV11-2	TRBJ2-1	many	-	CASSLTGRLFF	TGTGCCAGCAGTTTAACAGGTCGGCTGTTCTTC
TRBV4-1	TRBJ2-3	many	TRBD1	CASSRPGTVSDTQYF	TGCGCCAGCAGCCGTCCCGGGACAGTTTCAGATACGCAGTATTTT
TRBV6-5	TRBJ1-3	few	TRBD1	CASSYLDRADTIYF	TGTGCCAGCAGTTACCTCGACAGGGCCGACACCATATATTTT
TRBV4-1	TRBJ2-4	-	-	CASSQVGGGAKNIQYF	TGCGCCAGCAGCCAAGTAGGCGGAGGGGCCAAAAACATTCAGTACTTC
TRBV5-1	TRBJ2-3	few	-	CASSLGAGRTDTQYF	TGCGCCAGCAGCTTGGGGGCGGGGAGGACAGATACGCAGTATTTT
TRBV4-3	TRBJ2-5	few	TRBD2	CASSQDRLAGGPGETQYF	TGCGCCAGCAGCCAAGATCGGCTAGCGGGGGGGCCGGGAGAGACCCAGTACTTC
TRBV20-1	TRBJ1-1	-	TRBD1	CSVLVGQMNTEAFF	TGCAGTGTTTTAGTGGGACAGATGAACACTGAAGCTTTCTTT
TRBV7-2	TRBJ2-1	few	TRBD2	CASSSFRGLAGEGEQFF	TGTGCCAGCAGCTCATTTCGGGGGCTAGCGGGGGAGGGTGAGCAGTTCTTC
TRBV7-9	TRBJ1-2	many	-	CASTAGTGYGYTF	TGTGCCAGCACGGCCGGGACGGGCTATGGCTACACCTTC
TRBV6-2/TRBV6-3	TRBJ2-5	few	-	CASRYPPGIGETQYF	TGTGCCAGCAGATATCCTCCGGGGATAGGAGAGACCCAGTACTTC
TRBV5-1	TRBJ2-5	few	-	CASSLDAETQYF	TGCGCCAGCAGCTTGGACGCAGAGACCCAGTACTTC
TRBV4-1	TRBJ2-3	few	-	CASSQVGNPGLTDTQYF	TGCGCCAGCAGCCAAGTAGGTAACCCCGGGTTGACAGATACGCAGTATTTT
TRBV7-3	TRBJ2-1	-	-	CASSLRRENEQFF	TGTGCCAGCAGCTTAAGGAGGGAAAATGAGCAGTTCTTC
TRBV25-1	TRBJ2-7	few	TRBD1	CASTGTGAREQYF	TGTGCCAGCACCGGGACAGGGGCTCGCGAGCAGTACTTC
TRBV24-1	TRBJ2-3	few	TRBD1	CATSDGTGFTDTQYF	TGTGCCACCAGTGATGGGACAGGGTTTACAGATACGCAGTATTTT
TRBV7-3	TRBJ2-1	many	TRBD2	CASSLAGGSGNEQFF	TGTGCCAGCAGCTTAGCGGGGGGGTCTGGGAATGAGCAGTTCTTC
TRBV3-1	TRBJ1-2	few	TRBD1	CASSPGQERLSYTF	TGTGCCAGCAGCCCGGGACAGGAGCGACTAAGCTACACCTTC
TRBV7-2	TRBJ1-5	many	TRBD1	CASSPDRERSQPQHF	TGTGCCAGCAGCCCGGACAGGGAGCGGAGTCAGCCCCAGCATTTT
TRBV5-1	TRBJ2-7	few	TRBD2	CASSEGLASYEQYF	TGCGCCAGCAGCGAGGGACTAGCCTCCTACGAGCAGTACTTC
TRBV4-1	TRBJ2-1	-	-	CASSRGTDSWEQFF	TGCGCCAGCAGCCGTGGAACGGATTCGTGGGAGCAGTTCTTC
TRBV4-3	TRBJ2-3	-	-	CASSQDGGGAGSGDTQYF	TGCGCCAGCAGCCAAGATGGTGGGGGGGCCGGTTCGGGCGATACGCAGTATTTT
TRBV7-2	TRBJ1-2	-	TRBD1	CASTPRGGYGYTF	TGTGCCAGCACGCCCAGGGGGGGCTATGGCTACACCTTC
TRBV11-2	TRBJ1-5	-	-	CASSSLEYSNQPQHF	TGTGCCAGCAGCTCACTGGAGTATAGCAATCAGCCCCAGCATTTT
TRBV10-3	TRBJ2-2	-	TRBD1	CAISVTRDSNTGELFF	TGTGCCATCAGTGTTACCCGGGACAGTAACACCGGGGAGCTGTTTTTT
TRBV20-1	TRBJ2-7	few	TRBD2	CSARTSGGYEQYF	TGCAGTGCCAGGACTAGCGGGGGCTACGAGCAGTACTTC
TRBV10-3	TRBJ2-1	few	TRBD2	CAIGGGGGYNEQFF	TGTGCCATCGGTGGCGGGGGGGGATACAATGAGCAGTTCTTC
TRBV3-1	TRBJ2-5	few	TRBD1	CASSGTGGVWETQYF	TGTGCCAGCAGCGGGACAGGGGGCGTTTGGGAGACCCAGTACTTC
TRBV6-5	TRBJ2-1	few	TRBD2	CASRPIAGEPFF	TGTGCCAGCAGACCCATAGCGGGGGAGCCGTTCTTC
TRBV30	TRBJ1-2	-	-	CAWSPTVGYTF	TGTGCCTGGAGTCCAACAGTCGGCTACACCTTC
TRBV10-1	TRBJ2-2	few	-	CASSDGRQRTGELFF	TGCGCCAGCAGTGATGGCAGGCAACGAACCGGGGAGCTGTTTTTT
TRBV29-1	TRBJ1-2	-	-	CSSPRTEKNYGYTF	TGCAGCTCTCCACGGACAGAAAAGAACTATGGCTACACCTTC
TRBV7-2	TRBJ2-5	-	TRBD2	CASRPRLAGQETQYF	TGTGCCAGCAGGCCCCGACTAGCGGGGCAAGAGACCCAGTACTTC
TRBV10-3	TRBJ1-5	few	-	CAISEFRSNQPQHF	TGTGCCATCAGTGAGTTCCGCAGCAATCAGCCCCAGCATTTT
TRBV4-3	TRBJ2-1	few	TRBD2	CASSQDLRRGGYNEQFF	TGCGCCAGCAGCCAAGATCTCCGGCGGGGGGGTTACAATGAGCAGTTCTTC
TRBV4-3	TRBJ2-2	-	-	CASSQLGERTGELFF	TGCGCCAGCAGCCAGTTGGGAGAGAGGACCGGGGAGCTGTTTTTT
TRBV29-1	TRBJ2-5	few	-	CSVDPGLHQETQYF	TGCAGCGTTGACCCTGGGTTGCACCAAGAGACCCAGTACTTC
TRBV7-9	TRBJ2-3	-	-	CASSLSWSTDTQYF	TGTGCCAGCAGCTTATCCTGGAGCACAGATACGCAGTATTTT